These 29 T cell receptor beta chains came from one sample sequenced in a study of CD8+ T cells in alopecia areata. Documented treatment: oral pan-JAK inhibitor, 5-10 mg twice daily. cDNA reverse transcribed from extracted RNA served as the sequencing template. Produced via immunoSEQ multiplex PCR; TCRdb's table is partial and in-frame only. Of 150,000 to 200,000 clones listed, under 80% are singletons. This sample comprised CD4+ T cells sorted from blood, obtained around week 49, from a patient treated with tofacitinib. All receptors derive from a human donor with alopecia areata.

The chain couples TRBV2 to TRBJ1-6; D ambiguous. Germline loops: CDR1 SNHLY, CDR2 FYNNEI. Trimming removed 7 bases from V and 11 bases from J, with 12 bases in between. The length of the CDR3 is 12 residues. The CDR3 sequence is CASTGLRAPLHF. CDR3 bases: TGTGCCAGCACGGGGTTGCGCGCACCCCTCCACTTT.

The chain joins TRBV29-1 to TRBJ2-1; no firm D call. The CDR3 runs 12 residues. Trimming shortened V by 6 bases and J by 3 bases, and 9 bases separated the two germline ends. Germline-derived CDR1 and CDR2 are SQVTM and ANQGSEA. CDR3 region: CSVRAYYNEQFF. For the CDR3, the DNA is TGCAGCGTGAGAGCTTACTACAATGAGCAGTTCTTC.

The gene calls are TRBV7-7 and TRBJ2-1; D uncertain. CDR3 length equals 14 residues. V was clipped by 5 bases and J by 10 bases, with 18 bases between them. Germline values: CDR1 SSHAT, CDR2 FNYEAQ (reference sequence). The CDR3 sequence: CASSPVPGSMEQFF. The CDR3 nucleotides read TGTGCCAGCAGCCCCGTCCCGGGTAGTATGGAGCAGTTCTTC.

On this clone: Other DNA sequences in this sample translate to the same CDR3. This chain links TRBV5-1 with TRBJ2-3; perhaps TRBD2 as D (6 bases). The CDR3 is 15 amino acids. CDR1 SGHRS and CDR2 YFSETQ come from the germline V gene. Trimming cost V 4 bases and J 3 bases, with 15 bases left between them. The CDR3 DNA sequence: TGCGCCAGCAGCCTGCGAGGACTACCAACAGATACGCAGTATTTT. Amino acids: CASSLRGLPTDTQYF.

The sample holds a few counts of this clone. V gene TRBV29-1 combines with J gene TRBJ1-2; perhaps TRBD1 as D (5 bases). Germline V lookup: CDR1 SQVTM, CDR2 ANQGSEA. This CDR3 comprises 11 residues. V was trimmed by 3 bases and J by 8 bases, leaving 10 bases between them. The CDR3 is CSVDDSTGYTF. In nucleotides, the CDR3 is TGCAGCGTTGATGACAGTACGGGCTACACCTTC.

V gene TRBV19 combines with J gene TRBJ2-7; perhaps TRBD2 as D (5 bases). The CDR3 has 13 amino acids. With 5 bases removed from V and 4 bases from J, the gap between germline ends came to 12 bases. Per germline, CDR1 LNHDA and CDR2 SQIVND (reference sequence). CDR3 sequence: CASSFTRGYEQYF. In DNA form, the CDR3 reads TGTGCCAGTAGTTTCACCCGAGGGTACGAGCAGTACTTC.

The chain joins TRBV29-1 to TRBJ1-4; D ambiguous. CDR1 and CDR2 from the germline V gene are SQVTM and ANQGSEA. CDR3 size: 13 residues. The ends were cut back, 4 bases at V and 4 bases at J, with 10 bases in the middle. Here the CDR3 DNA reads TGCAGCGTTGTAGGTTTTCATAATGAAAAACTGTTTTTT. This codes for CSVVGFHNEKLFF.

V gene TRBV29-1 combines with J gene TRBJ1-1, with 8 bases aligning to TRBD1. The CDR3 length is 15 residues. V gave up 7 bases and J gave up 4 bases; unmatched junction bases: 14. CDR1 and CDR2 from the germline V gene are SQVTM and ANQGSEA. The chain's CDR3 is CSGLGQGRIGTEAFF. The CDR3, as DNA: TGCAGCGGACTCGGACAGGGCAGGATTGGCACTGAAGCTTTCTTT.

The chain joins TRBV9 to TRBJ1-2; D ambiguous. V was shortened by 4 bases and J by 8 bases, with 9 bases between the two germline ends. The CDR3 runs to 11 residues. Germline CDR1 is SGDLS and CDR2 is YYNGEE. The CDR3 spells CASSLGYGYTF. CDR3 nucleotides: TGTGCCAGCAGCCTAGGTTACGGCTACACCTTC. Full variable domain (remainder filled in from reference TRBV9 and TRBJ1-2): DSGVTQTPKHLITATGQRVTLRCSPRSGDLSVYWYQQSLDQGLQFLIQYYNGEERAKGNILERFSAQQFPDLHSELNLSSLELGDSALYFCASSLGYGYTFGSGTRLTVV.

The chain uses TRBV7-2 and TRBJ2-7; no clear D gene. Per germline, CDR1 SGHTA and CDR2 FQGNSA. Deletions cut 5 bases from V and 7 bases from J, with 15 bases between. The length of the CDR3 is 13 residues. CDR3 bases: TGTGCCAGCAGCCCGCTAGACTCGAGAGAGCAGTACTTC. Amino acids: CASSPLDSREQYF.

V gene TRBV13 combines with J gene TRBJ2-3, with 9 bases fitting TRBD1. With 1 base clipped from V and 3 bases from J, the junction kept 2 bases outside the gene matches. Germline CDR1 reads PRHDT; CDR2 reads FYEKMQ (reference sequence). The CDR3 runs 15 residues. CDR3 loop: CASSLDRGLTDTQYF. The CDR3 DNA reads as TGTGCCAGCAGCTTAGACAGGGGGCTAACAGATACGCAGTATTTT.

This sequence joins TRBV5-1 and TRBJ2-3, with D unclear. V lost 3 bases to trimming and J lost 3 bases, with 5 bases between them. The length of the CDR3 is 12 residues. Germline CDR1 and CDR2: SGHRS and YFSETQ. The CDR3 here is CASSWNTDTQYF. For the CDR3, the DNA is TGCGCCAGCAGCTGGAATACAGATACGCAGTATTTT.

With regard to this clone: This sample also contains other DNA sequences that code for the same CDR3. The V gene is TRBV29-1, the J gene TRBJ2-7, with no clear D. The V end was cut by 3 bases, the J end by 4 bases, with 10 bases between. The length of the CDR3 is 12 residues. Germline V gives CDR1 SQVTM, CDR2 ANQGSEA. CDR3 loop: CSVEYQPYEQYF. The CDR3 region has the DNA TGCAGCGTTGAGTACCAGCCGTACGAGCAGTACTTC.

The chain has TRBV6-4 and TRBJ2-2; possibly TRBD2 for D (6 bases). V lost 6 bases and J 2 bases, leaving 7 bases between the germline ends. This CDR3 region has 13 residues. CDR1 and CDR2 (germline): MRHNA, SNTAGT. The CDR3 region is CASSGTNTGELFF. The CDR3 DNA follows: TGTGCCAGCAGCGGGACTAACACCGGGGAGCTGTTTTTT.

The CDR3 is CASSQGRAPYEQYF. CDR3 bases: TGCGCCAGCAGCCAAGGCAGGGCCCCTTACGAGCAGTACTTC. J is TRBJ2-7 and V is TRBV4-3; TRBD1 might be the D (5 bases). The CDR3 runs 14 residues. Per germline, CDR1 LGHNA and CDR2 YSLEER. Trimming stripped 1 base from V and 4 bases from J, with 11 bases between.

The J gene is TRBJ2-2, the V gene TRBV7-2, with D perhaps assigned TRBD1 or TRBD2 (7 bases each). V was pared by 8 bases and J by 5 bases, with 15 bases between. Germline V gene sequence: CDR1 SGHTA, CDR2 FQGNSA. CDR3 length: 14 residues. The CDR3 loop reads CASRSQGGTGELFF. In nucleotides, the CDR3 is TGTGCCAGCCGATCCCAGGGGGGGACCGGGGAGCTGTTTTTT.

The chain carries TRBV29-1 and TRBJ2-2, with no clear D. CDR3 length: 13 amino acids. In germline, CDR1 is SQVTM, CDR2 ANQGSEA. The V end lost 4 bases, the J end lost 1 base, and 7 bases lay between the germline ends. CDR3: CSVVWENTGELFF. As DNA, the CDR3 is TGCAGCGTTGTTTGGGAGAACACCGGGGAGCTGTTTTTT.

The rearrangement uses TRBV5-1 and TRBJ2-3; D assignment may be TRBD1 or TRBD2 (6 bases each). The CDR3 sequence is 14 residues long. CDR1 SGHRS and CDR2 YFSETQ come from the germline V gene. Trimming took off 5 bases at V and 2 bases at J, with 12 bases between the two ends. The CDR3 DNA is TGCGCCAGCAGAGGGGGACTTGACACAGATACGCAGTATTTT. The encoded protein is CASRGGLDTDTQYF.

The chain is built from TRBV4-1 and TRBJ1-6; no reliable D call. Trimming pared 1 base from V and 1 base from J, leaving 5 bases between. Germline V gene data show CDR1 as MGHRA and CDR2 as YSYEKL. This CDR3 has 15 residues. CDR3 nucleotides: TGCGCCAGCAGCCAAGGACATTCCTATAATTCACCCCTCCACTTT. Translated: CASSQGHSYNSPLHF.

The rearrangement joins TRBV4-3 to TRBJ2-3; D is unresolved. Germline values: CDR1 LGHNA, CDR2 YSLEER. V shed 1 base and J shed 4 bases, with 18 bases lying between them. CDR3 length equals 17 residues. CDR3: CASSQGTGRMIADTQYF. CDR3 DNA sequence: TGCGCCAGCAGCCAAGGGACCGGACGCATGATCGCAGATACGCAGTATTTT.

V is TRBV30 and J is TRBJ2-3, with a tentative D call TRBD1 (5 bases). Deletions cut 0 bases from V and 4 bases from J, with 5 bases between. The CDR3 has 12 residues. Germline-derived CDR1 and CDR2 are GTSNPN and SVGIG (reference sequence). The CDR3 bases are TGTGCCTGGAGTGTACAGGCAGATACGCAGTATTTT. Amino acid sequence: CAWSVQADTQYF.

The rearrangement joins TRBV14 to TRBJ2-3; D gene unclear. From germline, CDR1 is SGHDN and CDR2 FVKESK. The CDR3 spans 13 residues. Between the trimmed V and J ends, which lost 8 bases and 0 bases, there was a span of 9 bases. CDR3 loop: CASGRLSTDTQYF. The CDR3 DNA sequence: TGTGCCAGCGGTAGATTGAGCACAGATACGCAGTATTTT.

As regards this clone: At the DNA level, this CDR3 is encoded by other sequences in the same sample as well. V usage is TRBV20-1 and J usage is TRBJ1-2, with D perhaps matching TRBD1 (5 bases). Trimming took off 1 base at V and 5 bases at J, with 5 bases between the two ends. Germline-derived CDR1 and CDR2 are DFQATT and SNEGSKA (reference sequence). This CDR3 has 11 residues. The CDR3 here is CSARGGYGYTF. The CDR3 DNA follows: TGCAGTGCTAGAGGGGGGTATGGCTACACCTTC.

A single count supports this clone. The chain recombines TRBV20-1 with TRBJ1-1; D is undetermined. Trimming pared 2 bases from V and 8 bases from J, leaving 6 bases between. CDR3 size: 10 residues. CDR1 is DFQATT and CDR2 is SNEGSKA in the germline V gene (reference sequence). The CDR3 DNA reads as TGCAGTGCTAGATATAAGGAAGCTTTCTTT. This encodes CSARYKEAFF.

The CDR3 is CASSQDGETQYF. The CDR3 DNA reads as TGTGCCAGCAGCCAAGATGGGGAGACCCAGTACTTC. The rearrangement joins TRBV14 to TRBJ2-5; D is uncertain. V was trimmed by 0 bases and J by 5 bases, leaving 4 bases between them. The CDR3 totals 12 residues. The germline V gene encodes CDR1 SGHDN and CDR2 FVKESK.

The V call is TRBV2, the J call TRBJ2-3; 11 bases match TRBD2. Germline V CDR1 and CDR2: SNHLY, FYNNEI. With 2 bases clipped from V and 3 bases from J, the junction kept 4 bases outside the gene matches. The CDR3 loop spans 16 amino acids. CDR3 protein: CASSERASGGTDTQYF. CDR3 DNA sequence: TGTGCCAGCAGTGAAAGGGCTAGCGGGGGGACAGATACGCAGTATTTT.

This clone was picked up a small number of times. V is TRBV6-1 and J is TRBJ2-1; unclear D gene. The length of the CDR3 is 14 residues. V lost 10 bases, J lost 2 bases, and 15 bases lay in between. From germline, CDR1 is MNHNS and CDR2 SASEGT. The CDR3 is CATKPQAAYNEQFF. The CDR3 DNA is TGTGCCACAAAGCCCCAGGCCGCCTACAATGAGCAGTTCTTC.

CDR3 sequence reads: CASSQQHQPQHF. The CDR3 DNA is TGTGCCAGCAGCCAGCAACATCAGCCCCAGCATTTT. The V call is TRBV13, the J call TRBJ1-5; D is uncertain. V was trimmed by 5 bases and J by 5 bases, leaving 7 bases between them. CDR3 size: 12 residues. Germline loops: CDR1 PRHDT, CDR2 FYEKMQ (reference sequence).

In its sample, this clone was seen a few times. The chain uses TRBV30 and TRBJ2-7; maybe TRBD2 (5 bases). The CDR3 runs 13 residues. Germline-derived CDR1 and CDR2 are GTSNPN and SVGIG (reference sequence). Trimming pared 0 bases from V and 7 bases from J, leaving 13 bases between. The CDR3 nucleotides are TGTGCCTGGAGTGTGTCGGGGATTGGTGAGCAGTACTTC. Its protein is CAWSVSGIGEQYF.